This passage covers 15 T cell receptor beta chains from one sample sequenced in a study of beta chain features in type 1 diabetes. Sequenced material consisted of expressed TCRB transcripts (all of the isolated RNA was reverse transcribed). Profiling relied on immunoSEQ multiplex PCR, and the TCRdb table lists in-frame clones only, not all of them. Seen here are roughly 400,000 clones, 9.6% observed once, and the top ten hold approximately 0.55%. Study-level findings and limits: TCRB CDR3s from Type 1 diabetes patients were moderately but significantly shorter in all four CD4+ subsets.

For these TCRs, the target antigens are not known. Sequenced input: central memory CD4+ T cells from blood. The receptors come from a man younger than 40 with type 1 diabetes.

This chain links TRBV27 with TRBJ2-7; 7 nucleotides align to TRBD2. Germline loops: CDR1 MNHEY, CDR2 SMNVEV (reference sequence). This CDR3 is 16 amino acids long. Germline trimming cut 6 bases from V and 0 bases from J; bases unmatched to any gene: 11. In DNA form, the CDR3 reads TGTGCCAGCAGCTTGGCCGACGCTAGCGGCTCCTACGAGCAGTACTTC. Encoded protein: CASSLADASGSYEQYF.

This clone appeared once. J is TRBJ1-4 and V is TRBV7-9, with 7 bases matching TRBD1. The CDR3 has 15 amino acids. In germline, CDR1 is SEHNR, CDR2 FQNEAQ (reference sequence). V shed 3 bases and J 3 bases; nucleotides not matched to a gene: 4. The CDR3 DNA reads TGTGCCAGCAGCTTCACCAGGGGGTCTAATGAAAAACTGTTTTTT. It encodes CASSFTRGSNEKLFF.

In its sample, this clone was seen a few times. The chain combines TRBV27 with TRBJ2-3; 16 bases fit TRBD2. The CDR3 loop spans 18 amino acids. With 6 bases clipped from V and 2 bases from J, the junction kept 8 bases outside the gene matches. Germline CDR1 is MNHEY and CDR2 is SMNVEV (reference sequence). The DNA of the CDR3 is TGTGCCAGCAGGGGACTAGCGGGAGGGGGGTTGACCACAGATACGCAGTATTTT. This translates into CASRGLAGGGLTTDTQYF.

This clone was seen a few times. Since a far larger clone is one base different, this is likely a read error. V and J are TRBV7-2 and TRBJ2-7; D remains ambiguous. Trimming took off 2 bases at V and 5 bases at J, with 10 bases between the two ends. The germline gives CDR1 SGHTA, CDR2 FQGNSA. The CDR3 consists of 13 residues. Written as DNA, the CDR3 is TGTGCCAGCAGCTTACTGGCCTGGGACGAGCAGTACTTC. This gives the protein CASSLLAWDEQYF. The full variable domain, its missing parts supplied by reference TRBV7-2 and TRBJ2-7, is GAGVSQSPSNKVTEKGKDVELRCDPISGHTALYWYRQSLGQGLEFLIYFQGNSAPDKSGLPSDRFSAERTGGSVSTLTIQRTQQEDSAVYLCASSLLAWDEQYFGPGTRLTVT.

Ten or more counts support this clone. The rearrangement uses TRBV5-1 and TRBJ2-7; TRBD1 aligns across 9 bases. The trim removed 2 bases at V and 6 bases at J, leaving 9 bases unmatched. The CDR3 is 15 residues long. CDR1 and CDR2 (germline): SGHRS, YFSETQ. CDR3 residues: CASSFSGTGTSEQYF. CDR3 DNA sequence: TGCGCCAGCAGCTTCAGCGGGACAGGGACGAGCGAGCAGTACTTC.

This clone was counted between two and nine times. The chain joins TRBV19 to TRBJ2-1; 7 nucleotides agree with TRBD2. CDR1 is LNHDA, CDR2 SQIVND, per germline (reference sequence). This CDR3 region has 14 residues. The J segment lost 9 bases and the V segment lost 3 bases, leaving 8 bases of the junction unmatched. This CDR3 is CASSIRRERVEQFF. As DNA, the CDR3 is TGTGCCAGTAGTATTAGGCGGGAGCGTGTTGAGCAGTTCTTC.

The rearrangement links TRBV5-1 to TRBJ2-2; TRBD1 or TRBD2 may be the D gene (5 bases each). CDR1 is SGHRS, CDR2 YFSETQ, per germline. This CDR3 has 17 amino acids. Trimming removed 0 bases at V and 4 bases at J, with 16 bases between. CDR3 bases: TGCGCCAGCAGCTTGGAGGGCGGTGGGACCTTCACCGGGGAGCTGTTTTTT. Translating it yields CASSLEGGGTFTGELFF.

V gene TRBV25-1 combines with J gene TRBJ2-6; D is perhaps TRBD1 (5 bases). CDR1 and CDR2 (germline): MGHDK, SYGVNS. V was clipped by 0 bases and J by 0 bases, with 12 bases between them. The CDR3 loop spans 18 amino acids. This chain's CDR3 is CASSEYKGADSGANVLTF. For the CDR3, the DNA is TGTGCCAGCAGTGAATATAAAGGGGCGGACTCTGGGGCCAACGTCCTGACTTTC.

This chain joins TRBV6-6 and TRBJ2-5; 7 bases fit TRBD2. The CDR3 covers 16 residues. V lost 0 bases, J lost 1 base, and 5 bases stayed unmatched. The germline CDR1 and CDR2 sequences are MNHNY and SVGAGI (reference sequence). The CDR3, as DNA: TGTGCCAGCAGTTACTCGGGGGGGAGCGGCCAAGAGACCCAGTACTTC. Protein: CASSYSGGSGQETQYF.

This clone occurred a few times. A much larger clone lies a single base off, so this may be a read error. The J gene is TRBJ2-5, the V gene TRBV2, with D possibly TRBD1 on 5 matching bases. The DNA matches TRBJ2-7 better at its end, which makes the J call doubtful. This CDR3 is 12 amino acids long. Per the germline V gene, CDR1 is SNHLY and CDR2 is FYNNEI. The CDR3 DNA sequence: TGTGCCAGCAGTGAGCAGGGTTACGAGCAGTACTTC. This gives the protein CASSEQGYEQYF.

This clone was seen a handful of times. V gene TRBV9 combines with J gene TRBJ1-2; TRBD1 is a possible D gene (6 bases). This CDR3 contains 15 residues. Germline CDR1 reads SGDLS; CDR2 reads YYNGEE. V lost 3 bases to trimming and J lost 4 bases, with 16 bases between them. The CDR3 spells CASSAGEGTSYGYTF. The CDR3 DNA reads as TGTGCCAGCAGCGCGGGTGAGGGGACATCCTATGGCTACACCTTC. Supplemented by reference TRBV9 and TRBJ1-2, the full variable domain reads DSGVTQTPKHLITATGQRVTLRCSPRSGDLSVYWYQQSLDQGLQFLIQYYNGEERAKGNILERFSAQQFPDLHSELNLSSLELGDSALYFCASSAGEGTSYGYTFGSGTRLTVV.

V usage is TRBV15 and J usage is TRBJ2-5; D ambiguous. V was clipped by 0 bases and J by 5 bases, with 4 bases between them. The germline CDR1 and CDR2 sequences are LNHNV and YYDKDF (reference sequence). CDR3 length: 12 residues. CDR3 in amino acids: CATSREGETQYF. CDR3 nucleotides: TGTGCCACCAGCAGAGAGGGTGAGACCCAGTACTTC. The complete variable domain, with remaining parts taken from reference TRBV15 and TRBJ2-5, reads DAMVIQNPRYQVTQFGKPVTLSCSQTLNHNVMYWYQQKSSQAPKLLFHYYDKDFNNEADTPDNFQSRRPNTSFCFLDIRSPGLGDTAMYLCATSREGETQYFGPGTRLLVL.

This clone showed up just a few times. V usage is TRBV25-1 and J usage is TRBJ1-2, with 8 bases lining up with TRBD1. V was clipped by 6 bases and J by 3 bases; unmatched bases: 6. CDR3 size: 14 residues. Germline V gene sequence: CDR1 MGHDK, CDR2 SYGVNS. The CDR3 coding sequence is TGTGCCAGCAGCTCAAGGACAGGGCACTATGGCTACACCTTC. Translated, it gives CASSSRTGHYGYTF.

This clone was detected a few times. The CDR3 region has the DNA TGTGCCAGCAGTTTAAGGACAGGACCCTACGAGCAGTACTTC. Its protein is CASSLRTGPYEQYF. The chain combines TRBV27 with TRBJ2-7; 7 nucleotides line up with TRBD1. The length of the CDR3 is 14 residues. V gave up 2 bases and J gave up 2 bases; unmatched junction bases: 3. CDR1 is MNHEY and CDR2 is SMNVEV in the germline V gene (reference sequence).

This clone was observed many times. V is TRBV28 and J is TRBJ1-1; D is undetermined. The CDR3 length is 12 residues. The ends were cut back, 1 base at V and 3 bases at J, with 3 bases in the middle. Germline V gene data show CDR1 as MDHEN and CDR2 as SYDVKM. CDR3 nucleotides: TGTGCCAGCAGTTTATTGGACACTGAAGCTTTCTTT. Protein: CASSLLDTEAFF.